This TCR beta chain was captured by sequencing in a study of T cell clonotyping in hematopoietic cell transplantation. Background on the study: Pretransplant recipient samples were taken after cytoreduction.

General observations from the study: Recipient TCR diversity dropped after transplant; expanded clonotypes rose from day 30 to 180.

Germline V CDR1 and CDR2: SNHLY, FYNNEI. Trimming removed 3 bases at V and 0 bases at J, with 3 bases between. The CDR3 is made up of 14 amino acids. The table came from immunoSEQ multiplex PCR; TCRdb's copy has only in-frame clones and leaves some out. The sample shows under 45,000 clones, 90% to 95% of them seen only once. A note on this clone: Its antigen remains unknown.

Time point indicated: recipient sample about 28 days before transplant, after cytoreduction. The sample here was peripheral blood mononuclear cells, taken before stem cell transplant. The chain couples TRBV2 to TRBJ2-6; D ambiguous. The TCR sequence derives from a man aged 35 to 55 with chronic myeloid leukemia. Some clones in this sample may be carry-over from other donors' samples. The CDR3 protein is CASSEASGANVLTF. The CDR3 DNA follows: TGTGCCAGCAGTGAGGCCTCTGGGGCCAACGTCCTGACTTTC.